A selection of T cell receptor beta chains follows, all from one sample in a study of blood T cells in healthy people across ages. From the 5' RACE reads, TCRdb called clonotypes with MiXCR, one entry per CDR3 protein. This table holds over a million distinct CDR3 sequences, about 42% found once. The sequenced sample was blood. These receptors originate from a young woman in good health. The CDR3 runs from the conserved cysteine through the conserved F or W. Each record gives: J gene, V gene, clone size, CDR3 protein. Expanded clones get a size class; other rows say once, few or many, or leave the size out.

>TRBJ1-2|TRBV11-2|.
CASSLWGVDYGYTF
>TRBJ1-2|TRBV11-2|few
CASSLDHTASYGYTF
>TRBJ1-1|TRBV20-1|few
CSAREGRVNTEAFF
>TRBJ1-5|TRBV5-1|.
CASSPDTASNQPQHF
>TRBJ2-7|TRBV6-1|.
CASSEQIVSYEQYF
>TRBJ1-1|TRBV4-2|.
CASSQGIGGKAFF
>TRBJ2-1|TRBV20-1|.
CSARHGTRVEQFF
>TRBJ2-7|TRBV7-9|.
CASSLGPDGTYEQYF
>TRBJ1-1|TRBV7-9|many
CASSLGLGNTEAFF
>TRBJ2-4|TRBV20-1|few
CSARDMDRAKTRNIQYF
>TRBJ2-1|TRBV27|few
CASSLYPGSSYNEQFF
>TRBJ1-1|TRBV4-1|many
CASSQGGLGTEAFF
>TRBJ2-3|TRBV10-3|many
CAISNLASRTDTQYF
>TRBJ1-4|TRBV30|few
CAWRNSGTGNRAGFEKLFF
>TRBJ1-1|TRBV5-6|.
CASSWAGLAEAFF
>TRBJ2-7|TRBV29-1|.
CSVEEVKTSGSYEQYF
>TRBJ2-1|TRBV28|.
CASSLSRDRGHNEQFF
>TRBJ2-7|TRBV20-1|few
CSAGKGSPYEQYF
>TRBJ1-6|TRBV28|few
CASSITGSLNSPLHF
>TRBJ2-7|TRBV12-3/TRBV12-4|.
CASSRTGSGSYEQYF
>TRBJ2-3|TRBV3-1|.
CASSQDSGYGDTQYF
>TRBJ2-3|TRBV28|few
CASSSGLAGIDTQYF
>TRBJ1-1|TRBV4-1|.
CASSHFLSYTGQPQTEAFF